What follows is one T cell receptor (beta chain) and its context. This sample was taken from a study of blood T cell repertoires in COVID-19. For the study at large: Specimens from acute and convalescent COVID-19 originated in the United States, Italy and Spain.

How the authors handled the data: Nucleated cell counts were estimated from reference gene primer amplification. TCRdb's table, derived via immunoSEQ multiplex PCR, lists solely in-frame clones and lacks some. Clone size and V and J calls were adopted from that table, with D and trimming inferred from the DNA. The table records around 28,000 clones, 89% of them present only once. Trimming pared 8 bases from V and 2 bases from J, leaving 19 bases between. Germline CDR1 MNHEY, CDR2 SVGAGI. CDR3 size: 15 residues. The sequencing input was peripheral blood. The chain uses TRBV6-5 and TRBJ2-7; possibly TRBD1 for D (5 bases). This receptor was obtained from a man older than 75 with acute or convalescent COVID-19. CDR3 loop: CASSKVQGKPYEQYF. In DNA, the CDR3 is TGTGCCAGCTCTAAGGTTCAGGGTAAACCCTACGAGCAGTACTTC.